Described below is a single T cell receptor (beta chain) sequence and its context. Germline V gives CDR1 MNHEY, CDR2 SMNVEV (reference sequence). The J segment lost 7 bases and the V segment lost 6 bases, leaving 10 bases of the junction unmatched. The CDR3 extends over 15 amino acids. Sorting recovered naive CD8 T cells on a CD8+CD4-CCR7+CD45RA+ profile. These data come from a study of molecular identifiers for immune sequencing clone quantification. Study in general: Replicates partitioned RNA from approximately 22,000 or 94,000 naive CD8 cells into five parts, sequencing four.

Libraries of bulk TCR were made by previously described methods (with listed TCR primers). MiXCR was run by TCRdb on the PCR reads, yielding one entry per CDR3 protein. Among approximately 630,000 distinct CDR3 sequences listed, around 25% were seen once. The V gene is TRBV27, the J gene TRBJ1-4; TRBD1 aligns across 8 bases. The receptor's source is a human donor in good health. Some libraries in this study had Jurkat cell RNA spiked in. The source material was naive CD8+ T cells from blood, with Jurkat cell RNA spiked in. Subset denoted: FACS-sorted CD8+CD4-CCR7+CD45RA+ naive T cells. CDR3 amino acids: CASSPPGTGGEKLFF. In nucleotides, the CDR3 is TGTGCCAGCAGCCCCCCCGGGACAGGAGGTGAAAAACTGTTTTTT. The whole variable domain, remainder taken from reference TRBV27 and TRBJ1-4, is EAQVTQNPRYLITVTGKKLTVTCSQNMNHEYMSWYRQDPGLGLRQIYYSMNVEVTDKGDVPEGYKVSRKEKRNFPLILESPSPNQTSLYFCASSPPGTGGEKLFFGSGTQLSVL.